This T cell receptor (beta chain) originates from a study of blood T cells in healthy people across ages. Study-wide points: More naive CD4+ cells and higher diversity were found in long-lived than in aged donors.

A few counts support this clonotype. The antigen is not known. Combining a sample-barcoded 5' primer with a J-beta primer mix, a second PCR ran for about 7 to 11 cycles. TCRdb used MiXCR to reprocess the 5' RACE reads, holding one entry per CDR3 protein. The sample includes hundreds of thousands of distinct CDR3 sequences, roughly 21% of them seen just once. Every donor contributed 8 to 10 milliliters of peripheral blood by blood draw. No fewer than 5 micrograms of total RNA were isolated from every sample. This receptor was identified in a man in his 70s in good health. The sample comprised blood.

The DNA for the CDR3 is TGTGCCAGCAGTTTATGGTTGGCTAGCGGGACCGTTGTGAATGAGCAGTTCTTC. Its protein is CASSLWLASGTVVNEQFF. V and J are TRBV28 and TRBJ2-1; 9 bases are shared with TRBD2. Germline CDR1 MDHEN, CDR2 SYDVKM. V gave up 0 bases and J gave up 7 bases; unmatched junction bases: 13. The CDR3 loop spans 18 amino acids.